This T cell receptor (beta chain) comes out of a study of CXCR3-negative and CXCR3-positive naive CD8 T cells. Study outcomes and limitations: Comparably high diversity was seen in both naive subsets, and much lower diversity in memory CD8+ cells.

Of note for this clonotype: Antigen specificity is unknown.

It was by 5' RACE with UMI labels that the TRB cDNA libraries were prepared. One entry per CDR3 protein, without DNA, is what TCRdb gives after re-calling the 5' RACE reads. This table lists about 40,000 distinct CDR3 sequences. Per the germline V gene, CDR1 is SGHRS and CDR2 is YFSETQ. The CDR3 runs 15 residues. Sequences were obtained from memory CD8+ T cells from blood. This TCR was recovered from a human donor in good health. Some clones in this sample may be carry-over from other donors' samples. This chain links TRBV5-1 with TRBJ2-2; the TRBD1 assignment by TCRdb is unverifiable without DNA. The CDR3 protein is CASSPRNQNTGELFF.